This T cell receptor beta chain was captured in a study of blood T cell repertoires in COVID-19. About the research overall: T cells, B-cell-depleted T cells, or PBMCs provided the cDNA or gDNA that served as material.

From germline, CDR1 is MDHEN and CDR2 SYDVKM. This CDR3 region has 14 residues. V was pared by 4 bases and J by 5 bases, with 7 bases of the junction left unmatched. The Seattle site enrolled patients during active infection and followed them longitudinally. As originally analysed: Amplification with reference gene primers provided the estimates of nucleated cell counts. The table came from immunoSEQ multiplex PCR; TCRdb's copy has only in-frame clones and leaves some out. V, J and clone size were drawn from that table, and D and trimming were deduced from the DNA. The repertoire includes 250,000 to 300,000 clones, 86% of them detected once, and roughly 14% sits in the top ten.

Sequenced material: peripheral blood. The chain uses TRBV28 and TRBJ1-2, with 7 bases matching TRBD1. The receptor comes from a woman in her 70s with COVID-19, enrolled during active disease. The CDR3 here is CASSSHDRAYGYTF. CDR3 DNA: TGTGCCAGCAGTTCACACGACAGGGCTTATGGCTACACCTTC.